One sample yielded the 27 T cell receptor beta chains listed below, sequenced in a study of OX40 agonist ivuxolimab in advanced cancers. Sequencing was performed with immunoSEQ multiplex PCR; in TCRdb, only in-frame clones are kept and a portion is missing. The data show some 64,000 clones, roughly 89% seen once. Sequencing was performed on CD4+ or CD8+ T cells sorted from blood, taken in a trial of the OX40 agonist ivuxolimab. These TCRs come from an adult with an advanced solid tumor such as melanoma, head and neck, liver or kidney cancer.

Here the CDR3 DNA reads TGTGCCAGCAGCTGGGGACAGTACACAGATACGCAGTATTTT. Protein: CASSWGQYTDTQYF. The rearrangement uses TRBV7-2 and TRBJ2-3; TRBD1 matches at 7 bases. Germline-derived CDR1 and CDR2 are SGHTA and FQGNSA. This CDR3 region has 14 residues. Losses at the gene ends were 4 bases for V and 2 bases for J; bases not matched to a gene: 3. Supplemented by reference TRBV7-2 and TRBJ2-3, the full variable domain reads GAGVSQSPSNKVTEKGKDVELRCDPISGHTALYWYRQSLGQGLEFLIYFQGNSAPDKSGLPSDRFSAERTGGSVSTLTIQRTQQEDSAVYLCASSWGQYTDTQYFGPGTRLTVL.

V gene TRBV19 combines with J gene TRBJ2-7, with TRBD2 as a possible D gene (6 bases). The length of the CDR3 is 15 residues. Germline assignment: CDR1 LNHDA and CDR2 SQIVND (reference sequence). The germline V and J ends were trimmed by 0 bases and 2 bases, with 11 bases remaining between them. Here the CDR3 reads CASSIDSGATYEQYF. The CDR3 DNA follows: TGTGCCAGTAGTATAGATTCGGGAGCGACCTACGAGCAGTACTTC.

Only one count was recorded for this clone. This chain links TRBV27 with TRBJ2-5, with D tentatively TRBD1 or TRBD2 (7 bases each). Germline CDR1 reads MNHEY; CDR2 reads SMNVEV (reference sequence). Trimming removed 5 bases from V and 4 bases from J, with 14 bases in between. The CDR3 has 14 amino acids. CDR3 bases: TGTGCCAGCAGTAGACAGGGAGGGCGAGAGACCCAGTACTTC. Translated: CASSRQGGRETQYF.

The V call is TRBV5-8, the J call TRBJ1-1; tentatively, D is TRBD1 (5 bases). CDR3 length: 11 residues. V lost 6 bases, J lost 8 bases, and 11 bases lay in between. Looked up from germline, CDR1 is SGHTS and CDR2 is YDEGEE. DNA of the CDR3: TGTGCCAGCATCCGGAAGGGGGAAGCTTTCTTT. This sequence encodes CASIRKGEAFF.

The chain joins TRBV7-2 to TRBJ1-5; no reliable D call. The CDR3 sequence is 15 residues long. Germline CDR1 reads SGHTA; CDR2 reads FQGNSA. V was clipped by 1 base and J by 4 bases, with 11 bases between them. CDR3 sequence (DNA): TGTGCCAGCAGCTTAGAATGGGGTTTTAATCAGCCCCAGCATTTT. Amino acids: CASSLEWGFNQPQHF.

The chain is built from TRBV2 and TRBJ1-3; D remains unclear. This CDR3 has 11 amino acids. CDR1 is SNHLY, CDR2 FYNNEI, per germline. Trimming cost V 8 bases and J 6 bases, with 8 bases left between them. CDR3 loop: CASGTTNTIYF. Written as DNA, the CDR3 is TGTGCCAGCGGCACTACAAACACCATATATTTT.

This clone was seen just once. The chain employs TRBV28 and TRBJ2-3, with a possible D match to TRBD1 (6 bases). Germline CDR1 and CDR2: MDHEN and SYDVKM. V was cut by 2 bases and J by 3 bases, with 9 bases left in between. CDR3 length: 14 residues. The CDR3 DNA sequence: TGTGCCAGCAGTTTAGGTCAGGGGACAGATACGCAGTATTTT. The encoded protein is CASSLGQGTDTQYF.

The CDR3 is CASSGDRANYGYTF. CDR3 DNA: TGTGCCAGTAGTGGGGACAGAGCTAACTATGGCTACACCTTC. V and J are TRBV19 and TRBJ1-2; the match to TRBD1 covers 7 bases. Trimming at V came to 5 bases and at J to 0 bases, leaving 3 bases not matched to a gene. Looked up from germline, CDR1 is LNHDA and CDR2 is SQIVND (reference sequence). CDR3 length: 14 amino acids.

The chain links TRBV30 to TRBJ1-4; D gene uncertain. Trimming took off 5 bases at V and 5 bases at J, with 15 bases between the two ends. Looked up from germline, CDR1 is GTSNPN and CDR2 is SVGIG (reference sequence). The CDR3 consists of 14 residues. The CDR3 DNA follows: TGTGCCTGGGCATTACAGCGTCTGAATGAAAAACTGTTTTTT. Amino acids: CAWALQRLNEKLFF.

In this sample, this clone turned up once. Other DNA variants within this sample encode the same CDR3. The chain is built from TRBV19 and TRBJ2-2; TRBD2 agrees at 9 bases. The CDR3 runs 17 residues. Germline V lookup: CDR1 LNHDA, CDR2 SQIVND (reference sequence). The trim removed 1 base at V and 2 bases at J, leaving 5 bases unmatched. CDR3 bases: TGTGCCAGTAGTATAGGGGCTAGCGGGACAAACACCGGGGAGCTGTTTTTT. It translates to CASSIGASGTNTGELFF. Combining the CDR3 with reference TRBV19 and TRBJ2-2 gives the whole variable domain DGGITQSPKYLFRKEGQNVTLSCEQNLNHDAMYWYRQDPGQGLRLIYYSQIVNDFQKGDIAEGYSVSREKKESFPLTVTSAQKNPTAFYLCASSIGASGTNTGELFFGEGSRLTVL.

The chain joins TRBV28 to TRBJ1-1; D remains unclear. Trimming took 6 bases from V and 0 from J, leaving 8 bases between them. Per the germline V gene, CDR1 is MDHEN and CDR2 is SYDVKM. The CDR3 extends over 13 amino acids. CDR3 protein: CASSLNMNTEAFF. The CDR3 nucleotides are TGTGCCAGCAGCCTTAACATGAACACTGAAGCTTTCTTT.

CDR3 sequence reads: CASRQINYGYTF. CDR3 DNA: TGTGCCAGCAGACAGATTAACTATGGCTACACCTTC. The rearrangement links TRBV2 to TRBJ1-2; no reliable D call. CDR3 length equals 12 residues. V lost 6 bases to trimming and J lost 1 base, with 6 bases between them. CDR1 is SNHLY and CDR2 is FYNNEI in the germline V gene.

Written as DNA, the CDR3 is TGTGCCACCCGGTCGGGGAACACCGGGGAGCTGTTTTTT. This sequence encodes CATRSGNTGELFF. V and J are TRBV6-6 and TRBJ2-2; D is unresolved. The CDR3 length is 13 residues. V lost 10 bases and J 1 base, leaving 10 bases between the germline ends. Germline CDR1 is MNHNY and CDR2 is SVGAGI (reference sequence).

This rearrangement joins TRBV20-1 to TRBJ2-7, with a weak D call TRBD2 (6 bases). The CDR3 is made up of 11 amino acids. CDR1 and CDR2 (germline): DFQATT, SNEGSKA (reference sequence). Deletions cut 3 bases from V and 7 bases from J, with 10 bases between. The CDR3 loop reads CSASRGGEQYF. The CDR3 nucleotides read TGCAGTGCTAGTAGAGGAGGGGAGCAGTACTTC.

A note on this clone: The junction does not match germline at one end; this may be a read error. CDR3 sequence: CAWSYNEIQYF. The CDR3 nucleotides read TGTGCCTGGAGTTACAATGAGATCCAGTACTTC. V is TRBV30 and J is TRBJ2-5; D unclear. The germline V gene has CDR1 GTSNPN and CDR2 SVGIG (reference sequence). The CDR3 loop spans 11 amino acids.

The DNA for the CDR3 is TGTGCCAGCAGCTTAGCCTTCGGGACTTCCTACGAGCAGTACTTC. Translating it yields CASSLAFGTSYEQYF. The V and J genes are TRBV7-2 and TRBJ2-7; TRBD2 is a possible D gene (6 bases). Germline loops: CDR1 SGHTA, CDR2 FQGNSA. V lost 0 bases and J 1 base, leaving 10 bases between the germline ends. The CDR3 totals 15 residues. The whole variable domain, filled in from reference TRBV7-2 and TRBJ2-7, reads GAGVSQSPSNKVTEKGKDVELRCDPISGHTALYWYRQSLGQGLEFLIYFQGNSAPDKSGLPSDRFSAERTGGSVSTLTIQRTQQEDSAVYLCASSLAFGTSYEQYFGPGTRLTVT.

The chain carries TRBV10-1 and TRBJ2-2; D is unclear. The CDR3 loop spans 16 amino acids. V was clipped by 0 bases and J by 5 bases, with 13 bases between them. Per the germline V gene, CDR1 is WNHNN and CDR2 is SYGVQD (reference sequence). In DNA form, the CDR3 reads TGCGCCAGCAGTGAGTCCGACTTTCCGAGAACCGGGGAGCTGTTTTTT. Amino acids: CASSESDFPRTGELFF.

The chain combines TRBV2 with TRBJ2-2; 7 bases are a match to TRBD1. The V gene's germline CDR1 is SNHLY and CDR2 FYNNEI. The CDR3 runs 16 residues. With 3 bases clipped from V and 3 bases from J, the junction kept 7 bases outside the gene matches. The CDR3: CASSDEWTGHTGELFF. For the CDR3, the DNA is TGTGCCAGCAGTGATGAGTGGACAGGCCACACCGGGGAGCTGTTTTTT.

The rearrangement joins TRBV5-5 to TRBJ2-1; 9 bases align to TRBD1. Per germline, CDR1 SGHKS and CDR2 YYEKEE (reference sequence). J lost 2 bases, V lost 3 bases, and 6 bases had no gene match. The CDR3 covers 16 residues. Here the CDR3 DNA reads TGTGCCAGCAGCTCAGGGACAGGGCAAACCTACAATGAGCAGTTCTTC. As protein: CASSSGTGQTYNEQFF.

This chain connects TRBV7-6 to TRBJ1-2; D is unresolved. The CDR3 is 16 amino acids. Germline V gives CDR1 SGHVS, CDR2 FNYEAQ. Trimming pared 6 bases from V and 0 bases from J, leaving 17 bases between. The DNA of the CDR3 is TGTGCCAGCAGTCTAGGGCCCAGGCCCACTAACTATGGCTACACCTTC. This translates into CASSLGPRPTNYGYTF.

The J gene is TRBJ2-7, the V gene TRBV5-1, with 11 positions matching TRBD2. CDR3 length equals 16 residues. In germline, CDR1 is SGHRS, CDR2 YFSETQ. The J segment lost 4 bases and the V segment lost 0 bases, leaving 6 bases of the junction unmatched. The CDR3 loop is CASSLDSPSGRYEQYF. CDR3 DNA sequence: TGCGCCAGCAGCTTGGACTCTCCTAGCGGGAGGTACGAGCAGTACTTC.

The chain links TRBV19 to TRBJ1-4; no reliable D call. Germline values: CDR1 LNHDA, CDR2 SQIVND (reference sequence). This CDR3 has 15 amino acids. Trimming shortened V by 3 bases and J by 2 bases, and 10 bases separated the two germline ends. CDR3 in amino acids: CASSIGGRTNEKLFF. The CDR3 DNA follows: TGTGCCAGTAGTATTGGTGGAAGGACTAATGAAAAACTGTTTTTT.

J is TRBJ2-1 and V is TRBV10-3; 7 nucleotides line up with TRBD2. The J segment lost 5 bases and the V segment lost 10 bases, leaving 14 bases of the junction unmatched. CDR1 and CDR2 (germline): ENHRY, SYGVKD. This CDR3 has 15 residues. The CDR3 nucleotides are TGTGCCACCGCCCCCCGCGGGAGTGATAACAATGAGCAGTTCTTC. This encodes CATAPRGSDNNEQFF.

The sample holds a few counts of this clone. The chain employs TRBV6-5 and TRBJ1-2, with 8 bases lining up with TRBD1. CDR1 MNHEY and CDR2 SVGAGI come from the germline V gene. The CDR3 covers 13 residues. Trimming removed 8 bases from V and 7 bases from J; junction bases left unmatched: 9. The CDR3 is CASDGTGGGGYTF. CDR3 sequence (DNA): TGTGCCAGCGACGGCACAGGGGGAGGTGGCTACACCTTC.

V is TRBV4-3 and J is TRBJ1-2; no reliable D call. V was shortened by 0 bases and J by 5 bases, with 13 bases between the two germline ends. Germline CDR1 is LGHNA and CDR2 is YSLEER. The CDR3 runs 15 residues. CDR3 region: CASSQDRSSGYGYTF. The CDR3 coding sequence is TGCGCCAGCAGCCAAGATAGAAGCAGCGGTTATGGCTACACCTTC.

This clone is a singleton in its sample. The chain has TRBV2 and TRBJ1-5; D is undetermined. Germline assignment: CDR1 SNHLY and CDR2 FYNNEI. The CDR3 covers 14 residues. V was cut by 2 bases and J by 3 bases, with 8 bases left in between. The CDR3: CASSEFRDNQPQHF. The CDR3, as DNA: TGTGCCAGCAGTGAATTTCGGGACAATCAGCCCCAGCATTTT.

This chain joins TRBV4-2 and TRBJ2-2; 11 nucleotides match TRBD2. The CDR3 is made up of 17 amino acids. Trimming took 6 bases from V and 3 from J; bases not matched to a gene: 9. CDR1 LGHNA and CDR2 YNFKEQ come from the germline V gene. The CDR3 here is CASRKGSGREHTGELFF. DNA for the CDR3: TGTGCCAGCAGGAAAGGTAGCGGGAGGGAGCACACCGGGGAGCTGTTTTTT.